This T cell receptor beta chain originates from a study of tumor and adjacent non-tumor tissue in lung cancer. Study background: Histology: around 13 adenocarcinoma, a couple of squamous cell carcinoma, 1 small cell lung cancer. Overall study findings and caveats: Patients with more diverse tumor TCRs had worse survival. Significantly higher TCR diversity was found in tumor than normal lung.

No cell sorting was done before RNA was extracted from the tissue. This CDR3 is built from 15 residues. Germline CDR1 and CDR2: MDHEN and SYDVKM. In the case of this clonotype: Its specificity is unknown. Relative to the germline gene, one junction end is altered; a read error may explain this.

The library came from three nested PCR rounds adapted from ARM-PCR protocols. Using its own MiXCR run on the multiplex PCR reads, TCRdb lists one record per CDR3 protein. Among fewer than 85,000 distinct CDR3 sequences, 65% to 90% were seen once, and the ten largest hold about an eighth. The TCR was taken from a woman in her fifties or sixties with non-small cell lung cancer. The sample consisted of lung tumor tissue. The chain has TRBV28 and TRBJ2-5, with TRBD1 matching over 9 bases. In nucleotides, the CDR3 is TGTGCTAGCAGGCAAACAGGGGGCTCGGAGAAGACCCAGTACTTC. Its protein is CASRQTGGSEKTQYF.